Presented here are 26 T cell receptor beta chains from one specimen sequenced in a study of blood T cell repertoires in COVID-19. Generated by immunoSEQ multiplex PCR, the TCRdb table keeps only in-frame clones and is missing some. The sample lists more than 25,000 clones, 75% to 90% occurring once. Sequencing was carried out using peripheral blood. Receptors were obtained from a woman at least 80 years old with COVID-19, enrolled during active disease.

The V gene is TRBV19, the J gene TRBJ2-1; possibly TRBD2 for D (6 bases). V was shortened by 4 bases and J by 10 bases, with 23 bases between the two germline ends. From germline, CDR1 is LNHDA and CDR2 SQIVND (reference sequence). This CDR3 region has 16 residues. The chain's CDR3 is CASSTLGLGGRGEQFF. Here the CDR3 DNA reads TGTGCCAGTAGTACGCTGGGACTGGGGGGTAGAGGGGAGCAGTTCTTC.

In nucleotides, the CDR3 is TGCGCCAGCAGCTTGGGTCAGGGGGCTATCTATGGCTACACCTTC. Translating it yields CASSLGQGAIYGYTF. The V gene is TRBV5-1, the J gene TRBJ1-2, with 8 bases identical to TRBD1. In germline, CDR1 is SGHRS, CDR2 YFSETQ. Trimming at V came to 0 bases and at J to 4 bases, leaving 5 bases not matched to a gene. CDR3 length: 15 amino acids.

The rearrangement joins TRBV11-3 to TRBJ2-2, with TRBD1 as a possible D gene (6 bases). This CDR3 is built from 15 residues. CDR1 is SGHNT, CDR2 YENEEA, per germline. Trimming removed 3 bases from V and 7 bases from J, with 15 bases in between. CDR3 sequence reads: CASSFGTPRGGELFF. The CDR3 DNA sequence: TGTGCCAGCAGCTTCGGGACACCAAGAGGCGGGGAGCTGTTTTTT.

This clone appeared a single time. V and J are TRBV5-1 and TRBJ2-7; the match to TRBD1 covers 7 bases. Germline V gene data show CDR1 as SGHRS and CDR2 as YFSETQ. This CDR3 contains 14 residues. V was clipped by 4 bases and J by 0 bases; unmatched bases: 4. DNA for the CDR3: TGCGCCAGCAGCGAGACAGGGTCCTCCTACGAGCAGTACTTC. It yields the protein CASSETGSSYEQYF.

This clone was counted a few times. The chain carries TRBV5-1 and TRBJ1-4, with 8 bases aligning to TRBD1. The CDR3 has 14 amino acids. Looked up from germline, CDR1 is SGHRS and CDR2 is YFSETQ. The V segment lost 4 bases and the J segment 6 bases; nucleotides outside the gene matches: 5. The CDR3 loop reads CASSTGQAHEKLFF. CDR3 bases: TGCGCCAGCAGCACGGGACAGGCGCATGAAAAACTGTTTTTT.

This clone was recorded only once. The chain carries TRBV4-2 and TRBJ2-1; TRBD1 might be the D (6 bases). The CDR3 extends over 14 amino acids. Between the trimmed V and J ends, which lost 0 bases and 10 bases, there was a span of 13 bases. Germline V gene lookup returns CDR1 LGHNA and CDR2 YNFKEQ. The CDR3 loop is CASSQEQGTEEQFF. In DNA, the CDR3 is TGTGCCAGCAGCCAAGAGCAGGGGACGGAGGAGCAGTTCTTC.

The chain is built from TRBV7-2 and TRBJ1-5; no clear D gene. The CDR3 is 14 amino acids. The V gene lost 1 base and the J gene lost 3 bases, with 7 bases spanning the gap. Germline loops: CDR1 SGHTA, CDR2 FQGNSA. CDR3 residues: CASSLGGVNQPQHF. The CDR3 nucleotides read TGTGCCAGCAGCTTAGGTGGAGTCAATCAGCCCCAGCATTTT.

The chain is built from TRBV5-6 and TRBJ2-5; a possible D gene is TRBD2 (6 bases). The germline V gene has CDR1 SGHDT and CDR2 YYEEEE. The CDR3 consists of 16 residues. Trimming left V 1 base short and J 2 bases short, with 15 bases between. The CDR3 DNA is TGTGCCAGCAGCTTGCCACTCCGGGACTCACAAGAGACCCAGTACTTC. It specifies CASSLPLRDSQETQYF.

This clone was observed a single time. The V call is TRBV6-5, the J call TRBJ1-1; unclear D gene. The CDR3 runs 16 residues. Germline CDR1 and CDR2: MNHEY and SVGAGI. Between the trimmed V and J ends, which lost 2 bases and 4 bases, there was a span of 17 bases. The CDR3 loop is CASSYRRDREGTEAFF. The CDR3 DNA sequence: TGTGCCAGCAGTTACCGGCGGGATCGAGAGGGCACTGAAGCTTTCTTT.

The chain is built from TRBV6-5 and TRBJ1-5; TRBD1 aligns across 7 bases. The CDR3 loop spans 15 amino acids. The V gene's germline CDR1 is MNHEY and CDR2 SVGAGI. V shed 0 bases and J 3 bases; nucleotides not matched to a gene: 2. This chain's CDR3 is CASSYSGGDNQPQHF. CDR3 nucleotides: TGTGCCAGCAGTTACTCAGGGGGCGACAATCAGCCCCAGCATTTT.

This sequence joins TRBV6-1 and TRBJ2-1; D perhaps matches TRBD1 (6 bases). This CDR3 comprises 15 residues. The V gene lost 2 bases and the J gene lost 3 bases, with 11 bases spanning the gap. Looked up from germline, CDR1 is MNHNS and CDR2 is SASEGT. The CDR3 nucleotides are TGTGCCAGCAGTGAACAGGGGACGTTCTACAATGAGCAGTTCTTC. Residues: CASSEQGTFYNEQFF.

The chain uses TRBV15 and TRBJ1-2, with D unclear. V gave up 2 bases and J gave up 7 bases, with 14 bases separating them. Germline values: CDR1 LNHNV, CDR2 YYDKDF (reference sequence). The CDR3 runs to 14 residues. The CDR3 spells CATSRTYREGGYTF. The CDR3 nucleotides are TGTGCCACCAGCAGAACCTACCGTGAGGGTGGCTACACCTTC.

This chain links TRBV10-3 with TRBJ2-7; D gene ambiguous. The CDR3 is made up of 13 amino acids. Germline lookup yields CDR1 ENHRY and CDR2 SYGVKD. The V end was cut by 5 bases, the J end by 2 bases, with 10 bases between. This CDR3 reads CAISKQRAYEQYF. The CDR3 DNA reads TGTGCCATCAGTAAACAGAGAGCCTACGAGCAGTACTTC.

Here the CDR3 reads CASSLSARATGTRSGYTF. CDR3 sequence (DNA): TGTGCCAGCAGCCTCTCAGCCCGAGCCACCGGGACAAGGTCTGGCTACACCTTC. This rearrangement joins TRBV7-8 to TRBJ1-2; TRBD1 might be the D (6 bases). CDR1 is SGHVS and CDR2 is FQNEAQ in the germline V gene. V was pared by 5 bases and J by 7 bases, with 29 bases between. This CDR3 is 18 amino acids long.

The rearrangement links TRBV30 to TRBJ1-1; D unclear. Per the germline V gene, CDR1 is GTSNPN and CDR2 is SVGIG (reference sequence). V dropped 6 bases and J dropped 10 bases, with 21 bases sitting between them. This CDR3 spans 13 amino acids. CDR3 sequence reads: CACPSMGPEGAFF. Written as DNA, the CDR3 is TGTGCCTGCCCCTCAATGGGCCCCGAAGGAGCTTTCTTT.

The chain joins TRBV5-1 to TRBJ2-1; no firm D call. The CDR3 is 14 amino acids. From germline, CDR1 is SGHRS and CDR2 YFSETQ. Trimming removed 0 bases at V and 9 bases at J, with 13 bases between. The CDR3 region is CASSLGRFRGEQFF. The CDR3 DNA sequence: TGCGCCAGCAGCTTGGGAAGATTCAGAGGTGAGCAGTTCTTC.

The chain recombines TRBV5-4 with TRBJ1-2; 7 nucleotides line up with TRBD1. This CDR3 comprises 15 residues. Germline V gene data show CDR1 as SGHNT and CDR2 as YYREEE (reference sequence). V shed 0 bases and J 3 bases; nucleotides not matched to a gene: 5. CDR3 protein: CASSLVTGVDYGYTF. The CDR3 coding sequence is TGTGCCAGCAGCTTGGTTACAGGGGTAGACTATGGCTACACCTTC.

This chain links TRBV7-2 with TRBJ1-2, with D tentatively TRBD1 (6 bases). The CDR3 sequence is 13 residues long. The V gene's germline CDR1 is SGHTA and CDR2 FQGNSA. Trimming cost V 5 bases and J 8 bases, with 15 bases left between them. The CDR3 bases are TGTGCCAGCAGCCCTGGGGGGGGCAGAGGCTACACCTTC. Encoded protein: CASSPGGGRGYTF.

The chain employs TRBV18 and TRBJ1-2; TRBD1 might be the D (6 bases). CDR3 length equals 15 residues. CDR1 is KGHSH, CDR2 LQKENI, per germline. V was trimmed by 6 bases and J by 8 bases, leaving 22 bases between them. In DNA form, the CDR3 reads TGTGCCAGCTCCCCAGGGGCCCTAAAGGTTTTCGGCTACACCTTC. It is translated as CASSPGALKVFGYTF.

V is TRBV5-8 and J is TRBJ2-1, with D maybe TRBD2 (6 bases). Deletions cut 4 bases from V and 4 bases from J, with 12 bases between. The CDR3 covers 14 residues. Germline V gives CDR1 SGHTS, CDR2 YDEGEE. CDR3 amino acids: CASSARRGYNEQFF. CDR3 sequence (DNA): TGTGCCAGCAGCGCCCGGAGGGGTTACAATGAGCAGTTCTTC.

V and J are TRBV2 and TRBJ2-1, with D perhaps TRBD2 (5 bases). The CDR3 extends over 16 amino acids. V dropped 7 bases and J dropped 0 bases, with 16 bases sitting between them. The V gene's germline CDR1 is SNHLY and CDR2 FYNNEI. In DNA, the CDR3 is TGTGCCAGCACCCCGAGGGTCGCCAGCTCCTACAATGAGCAGTTCTTC. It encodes CASTPRVASSYNEQFF.

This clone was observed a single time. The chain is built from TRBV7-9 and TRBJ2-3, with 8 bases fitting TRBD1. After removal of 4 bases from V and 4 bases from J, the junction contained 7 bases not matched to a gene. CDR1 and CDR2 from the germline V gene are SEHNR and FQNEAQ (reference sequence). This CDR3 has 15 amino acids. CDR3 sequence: CASSSGQVVPDTQYF. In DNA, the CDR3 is TGTGCCAGCAGCTCGGGACAGGTTGTCCCAGATACGCAGTATTTT.

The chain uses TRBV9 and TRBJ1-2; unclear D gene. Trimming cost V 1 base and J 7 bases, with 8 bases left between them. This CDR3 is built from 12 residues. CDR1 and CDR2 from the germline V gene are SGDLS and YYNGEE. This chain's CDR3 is CASSVSGVGYTF. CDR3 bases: TGTGCCAGCAGCGTATCCGGGGTTGGCTACACCTTC.

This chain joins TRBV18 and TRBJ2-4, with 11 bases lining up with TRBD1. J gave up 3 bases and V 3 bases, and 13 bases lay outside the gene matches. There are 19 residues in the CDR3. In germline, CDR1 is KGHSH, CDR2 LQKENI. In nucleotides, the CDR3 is TGTGCCAGCTCACCCCTTGTCCCGGGACAGGGGGATAGCAAAAACATTCAGTACTTC. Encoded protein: CASSPLVPGQGDSKNIQYF.

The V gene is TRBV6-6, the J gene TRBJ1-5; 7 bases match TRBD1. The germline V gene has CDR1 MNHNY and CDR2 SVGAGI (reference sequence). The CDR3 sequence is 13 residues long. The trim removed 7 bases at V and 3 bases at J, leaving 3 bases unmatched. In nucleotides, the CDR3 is TGTGCCAGCAACGGACAGGTCAATCAGCCCCAGCATTTT. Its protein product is CASNGQVNQPQHF.

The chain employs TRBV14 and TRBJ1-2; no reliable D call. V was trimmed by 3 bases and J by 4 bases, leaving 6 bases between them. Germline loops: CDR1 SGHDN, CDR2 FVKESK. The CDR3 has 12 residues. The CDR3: CASSQRTYGYTF. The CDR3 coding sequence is TGTGCCAGCAGCCAGCGAACCTATGGCTACACCTTC.